This TCR beta chain is from a study of T-cell memory formation after mild COVID-19. CDR1 and CDR2 from the germline V gene are LGHNA and YNFKEQ. This CDR3 has 15 amino acids. With 0 bases removed from V and 9 bases from J, the gap between germline ends came to 12 bases. The authors produced TCR alpha and TCR beta cDNA libraries with sample barcodes and UMIs by 5'RACE using constant-segment primers. TCRdb re-derived calls from the 5' RACE reads in MiXCR, one entry per CDR3 protein. The sample has roughly 310,000 distinct CDR3 sequences; roughly 15% are singletons. This clonotype was recorded many times.

This clonotype was obtained from a man aged 18 to 30 who had mild COVID-19 (a few samples of this study predate the infection). Cell type and time point are not known. The chain carries TRBV4-2 and TRBJ1-6; D unclear. Sequenced sample: PBMCs or a T cell subset sorted from them (not recorded which). Written as DNA, the CDR3 is TGTGCCAGCAGCCAAGAGGAGGGTCAGAGTTCACCCCTCCACTTT. This gives the protein CASSQEEGQSSPLHF.